Below, one T cell receptor beta chain is given with its context. The antigen is unknown. PCR primers comprised 60 Vbeta and 13 Jbeta primers. TCRdb keeps only in-frame clones here, not all; method: immunoSEQ multiplex PCR. This table has around 120,000 clones, about 80% appearing once. This entry comes from a study of cytomegalovirus exposure and HLA in healthy donors. Overall study findings and caveats: Per a later analysis, HLA-associated TCR beta chains showed more clonal expansion than other, equally common TCR beta chains. Reports showed the classifier diagnosing cytomegalovirus status with high specificity and sensitivity.

CDR1 is MDHEN and CDR2 is SYDVKM in the germline V gene. The V gene lost 7 bases and the J gene lost 3 bases, with 12 bases spanning the gap. The CDR3 contains 14 residues. The receptor was derived from a human donor in good health. This chain uses TRBV28 with TRBJ1-4, with D tentatively TRBD1 (5 bases). The material sequenced was PBMCs. Written as DNA, the CDR3 is TGTGCCAGCATACCTGACAGCTCTAATGAAAAACTGTTTTTT. Translating gives CASIPDSSNEKLFF.